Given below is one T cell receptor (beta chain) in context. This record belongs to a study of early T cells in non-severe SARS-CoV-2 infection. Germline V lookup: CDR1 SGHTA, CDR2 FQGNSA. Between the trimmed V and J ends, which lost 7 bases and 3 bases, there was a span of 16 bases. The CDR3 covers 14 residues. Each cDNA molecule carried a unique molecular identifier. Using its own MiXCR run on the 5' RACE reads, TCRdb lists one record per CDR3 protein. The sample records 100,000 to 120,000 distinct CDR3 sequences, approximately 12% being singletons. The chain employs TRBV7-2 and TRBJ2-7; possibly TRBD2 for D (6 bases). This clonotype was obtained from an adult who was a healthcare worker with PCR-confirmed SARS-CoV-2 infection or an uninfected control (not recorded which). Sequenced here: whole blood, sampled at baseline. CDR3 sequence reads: CASTFGRGNYEQYF. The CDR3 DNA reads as TGTGCCAGCACCTTCGGACGGGGGAACTACGAGCAGTACTTC.